Listed here are 16 T cell receptor beta chains from one sample, sequenced in a study of T-cell reconstitution after alpha-beta-depleted transplantation in children. Unique molecular identifiers were used to barcode this TCRbeta library. TCRdb reprocessed the PCR reads with MiXCR, giving one entry per CDR3 protein. The sample holds approximately 520,000 distinct CDR3 sequences; roughly 33% are singletons and the top ten take 2% to 3%. The source was PBMCs from the stem cell graft donor, collected from the stem cell graft. The receptors come from a human donor who donated a stem cell graft to a child with aplastic anemia.

In its sample, this clonotype was seen a few times. The chain combines TRBV20-1 with TRBJ2-2; possibly TRBD1 or TRBD2 for D (5 bases each). There are 14 residues in the CDR3. Germline V lookup: CDR1 DFQATT, CDR2 SNEGSKA (reference sequence). The ends were cut back, 6 bases at V and 5 bases at J, with 16 bases in the middle. The CDR3 here is CSAEGQGRTGELFF. CDR3 sequence (DNA): TGCAGTGCCGAGGGGCAGGGAAGAACCGGGGAGCTGTTTTTT.

The rearrangement joins TRBV5-4 to TRBJ1-1; D possibly corresponds to TRBD1 (5 bases). This CDR3 contains 16 residues. V was cut by 4 bases and J by 1 base, with 17 bases left in between. Germline V CDR1 and CDR2: SGHNT, YYREEE (reference sequence). CDR3 region: CASSQTAGHPNTEAFF. CDR3 nucleotides: TGTGCCAGCAGCCAAACTGCGGGGCATCCGAACACTGAAGCTTTCTTT.

The rearrangement joins TRBV5-1 to TRBJ2-2; D is possibly TRBD1 or TRBD2 (5 bases each). V was cut by 4 bases and J by 2 bases, with 12 bases left in between. Germline CDR1 reads SGHRS; CDR2 reads YFSETQ. The CDR3 sequence is 15 residues long. The CDR3 sequence is CASSMGRRNTGELFF. CDR3 DNA: TGCGCCAGCAGCATGGGACGGCGAAACACCGGGGAGCTGTTTTTT.

This clonotype occurred a few times. The V gene is TRBV27, the J gene TRBJ1-1; no clear D. CDR1 is MNHEY, CDR2 SMNVEV, per germline (reference sequence). Trimming pared 5 bases from V and 1 base from J, leaving 8 bases between. The CDR3 extends over 13 amino acids. Here the CDR3 reads CASSVWGNTEAFF. CDR3 nucleotide sequence: TGTGCCAGCAGTGTGTGGGGGAACACTGAAGCTTTCTTT.

In this sample, this clonotype turned up a few times. The V gene is TRBV12-3 or TRBV12-4, the J gene TRBJ1-1, with a tentative D call TRBD1 (5 bases). This CDR3 spans 12 amino acids. V shed 4 bases and J shed 6 bases, with 9 bases lying between them. As DNA, the CDR3 is TGTGCCAGCAGTTCGGGACCGTCTGAAGCTTTCTTT. Its protein is CASSSGPSEAFF.

This clonotype has just a few counts. The chain has TRBV7-2 and TRBJ1-4; no definite D call. V was shortened by 3 bases and J by 0 bases, with 8 bases between the two germline ends. CDR3 size: 15 residues. Germline V lookup: CDR1 SGHTA, CDR2 FQGNSA. CDR3 in DNA: TGTGCCAGCAGCTTGCACAGTTCAACTAATGAAAAACTGTTTTTT. Protein sequence: CASSLHSSTNEKLFF.

This clonotype was found a few times. This chain joins TRBV4-2 and TRBJ2-5; D is possibly TRBD1 or TRBD2 (5 bases each). Germline CDR1 and CDR2: LGHNA and YNFKEQ. Trimming stripped 8 bases from V and 0 bases from J, with 13 bases between. The CDR3 has 14 amino acids. The CDR3 is CASSLGVHQETQYF. In nucleotides, the CDR3 is TGTGCCAGCTCCCTGGGGGTCCACCAAGAGACCCAGTACTTC.

V gene TRBV6-5 combines with J gene TRBJ1-1, with D unclear. The CDR3 loop spans 11 amino acids. Germline V gives CDR1 MNHEY, CDR2 SVGAGI. Trimming shortened V by 7 bases and J by 3 bases, and 6 bases separated the two germline ends. CDR3 coding DNA: TGTGCCAGCACCGGTTACACTGAAGCTTTCTTT. Protein product: CASTGYTEAFF.

CDR3: CASSSLPGQGALNYGYTF. The CDR3 DNA follows: TGTGCCAGCAGCTCCCTTCCGGGACAGGGGGCGCTGAACTATGGCTACACCTTC. The rearrangement uses TRBV6-1 and TRBJ1-2; 12 nucleotides agree with TRBD1. This CDR3 contains 18 residues. Germline CDR1 and CDR2: MNHNS and SASEGT. V shed 6 bases and J 2 bases; nucleotides not matched to a gene: 13.

This clonotype occurred a few times. This chain joins TRBV29-1 and TRBJ2-1; D is undetermined. The CDR3 has 11 residues. Looked up from germline, CDR1 is SQVTM and CDR2 is ANQGSEA. V lost 4 bases, J lost 9 bases, and 10 bases lay in between. CDR3 bases: TGCAGCGTTGTTATCTTGGGTGAGCAGTTCTTC. Translated: CSVVILGEQFF.

The CDR3 coding sequence is TGTGTATGCGGCGGAACCTACAATGAGCAGTTCTTC. Translating it yields CVCGGTYNEQFF. The chain is built from TRBV6-2 or TRBV6-3 and TRBJ2-1; D gene ambiguous. CDR1 is MNHEY, CDR2 SVGEGT, per germline. The CDR3 loop spans 12 amino acids.

This clonotype showed up just a few times. The chain links TRBV16 to TRBJ1-5; D unclear. Per germline, CDR1 KGHSY and CDR2 FQNENV. The CDR3 runs 14 residues. V lost 6 bases to trimming and J lost 4 bases, with 13 bases between them. The CDR3 spells CASSPGIQNQPQHF. CDR3 sequence (DNA): TGTGCCAGCAGTCCCGGGATCCAAAATCAGCCCCAGCATTTT.

This chain uses TRBV28 with TRBJ2-7, with 13 bases identical to TRBD2. Trimming took 5 bases from V and 0 from J; bases not matched to a gene: 7. The germline gives CDR1 MDHEN, CDR2 SYDVKM. The CDR3 has 17 residues. CDR3 residues: CASSPRGLAGFSYEQYV. DNA of the CDR3: TGTGCCAGCAGTCCCAGGGGACTAGCGGGATTCTCCTACGAGCAGTACGTC.

In this sample, this clonotype turned up a few times. This rearrangement joins TRBV11-1 to TRBJ1-1; 8 positions agree with TRBD1. Germline V gives CDR1 SGHAT, CDR2 FQDESV (reference sequence). The CDR3 has 18 residues. V trimming: 2 bases; J trimming: 0 bases; junction bases outside the gene matches: 11. CDR3 protein: CASSLRILKQGVNTEAFF. The CDR3 nucleotides are TGTGCCAGCAGCTTACGGATACTAAAACAGGGGGTGAACACTGAAGCTTTCTTT.

This clonotype has more than one count but fewer than ten. V usage is TRBV5-8 and J usage is TRBJ2-5; no clear D gene. The V gene lost 0 bases and the J gene lost 7 bases, with 22 bases spanning the gap. The germline CDR1 and CDR2 sequences are SGHTS and YDEGEE. This CDR3 is built from 17 residues. The CDR3 region is CASSLAQFNSSIGTQYF. As DNA, the CDR3 is TGTGCCAGCAGCTTGGCCCAGTTTAACAGTTCCATAGGGACCCAGTACTTC.

This clonotype was seen more than once but under ten times. The rearrangement uses TRBV4-2 and TRBJ1-2; 10 nucleotides line up with TRBD1. Germline assignment: CDR1 LGHNA and CDR2 YNFKEQ. The J segment lost 4 bases and the V segment lost 4 bases, leaving 6 bases of the junction unmatched. CDR3 size: 15 residues. The CDR3 protein is CASSLGQGEGYGYTF. The CDR3 DNA follows: TGTGCCAGCAGCCTCGGACAGGGGGAGGGCTATGGCTACACCTTC.